These T cell receptor beta chains were read from a single sample in a study of human T cells and chemical hapten exposure. TCRdb ran MiXCR on the RACE reads and lists one entry per CDR3 protein. The sample holds more than 90,000 distinct CDR3 sequences, roughly a tenth seen once. Sequences were derived from whole blood, sampled in connection with sensitization to the hapten diphenylcyclopropenone (DPC). These TCRs come from a man aged 35-49 years with alopecia areata. Some clones in this sample may be carry-over from other donors' samples. CDR3s leave out the opening cysteine and the closing phenylalanine or tryptophan.

>TRBJ2-1|TRBV7-6
ASSLVRLKLAENEQF
>TRBJ1-2|TRBV7-9
ASSPNAGYT
>TRBJ2-3|TRBV12-3/TRBV12-4
ASRPPAGGSRADTQY
>TRBJ2-1|TRBV29-1
STRGGRDNEQF
>TRBJ1-5|TRBV6-1
ASSVRSDQPQH
>TRBJ2-1|TRBV19
ASSSLAGGPNEQF
>TRBJ2-2|TRBV21-1
ASPSKLTGYPTHRELF
>TRBJ2-3|TRBV28
ASIKPGTDTQY
>TRBJ2-7|TRBV29-1
SVRRDIHEQY
>TRBJ2-3|TRBV10-3
ATRASSDTQY
>TRBJ2-1|TRBV5-1
ASSPAGQRLAEQF
>TRBJ2-5|TRBV6-5
ASSYTGDYQETQY
>TRBJ2-7|TRBV6-2/TRBV6-3
ASSRPGLAGVREQY
>TRBJ1-2|TRBV3-1
ASSLIQGFGGYT
>TRBJ2-5|TRBV20-1
SARPHGETQY
>TRBJ2-1|TRBV7-9
ASSQPGTAYNEQF
>TRBJ2-1|TRBV7-3
ASSLTGLAGGLYNEQF
>TRBJ1-1|TRBV6-5
ASSYAGQAETEAF
>TRBJ2-2|TRBV20-1
SARDPQRLAGGYTGELF
>TRBJ2-1|TRBV7-2
ASSNLLSYNEQF
>TRBJ1-1|TRBV11-1
ASSPRFPGIAEAF
>TRBJ2-7|TRBV9
ASSVDAGGNYEQY
>TRBJ2-2|TRBV11-3
ASSLDIDYGELF
>TRBJ2-1|TRBV9
ASSVGGGSPPSEQF